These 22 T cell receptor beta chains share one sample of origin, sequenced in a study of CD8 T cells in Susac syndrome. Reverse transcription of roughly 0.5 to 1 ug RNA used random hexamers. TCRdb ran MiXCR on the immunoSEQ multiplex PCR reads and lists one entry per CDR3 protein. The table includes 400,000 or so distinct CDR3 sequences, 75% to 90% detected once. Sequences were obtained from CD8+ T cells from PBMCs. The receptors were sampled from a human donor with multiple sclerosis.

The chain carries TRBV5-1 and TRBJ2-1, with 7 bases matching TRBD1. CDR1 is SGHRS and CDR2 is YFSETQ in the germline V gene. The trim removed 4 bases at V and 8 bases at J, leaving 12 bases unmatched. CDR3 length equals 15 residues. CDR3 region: CASSRPTGNVDEQFF. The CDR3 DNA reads TGCGCCAGCAGCCGACCGACAGGGAATGTCGATGAGCAGTTCTTC.

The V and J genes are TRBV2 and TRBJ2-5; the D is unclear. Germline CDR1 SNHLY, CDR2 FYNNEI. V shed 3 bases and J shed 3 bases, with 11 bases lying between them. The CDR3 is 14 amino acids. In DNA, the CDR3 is TGTGCCAGCAGTGACACGGACGCGAAAGAGACCCAGTACTTC. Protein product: CASSDTDAKETQYF.

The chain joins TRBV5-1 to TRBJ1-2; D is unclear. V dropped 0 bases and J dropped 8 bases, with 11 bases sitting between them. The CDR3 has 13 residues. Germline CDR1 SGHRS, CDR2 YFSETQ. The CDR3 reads CASSLAPGWGYTF. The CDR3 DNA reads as TGCGCCAGCAGCTTGGCCCCAGGTTGGGGCTACACCTTC.

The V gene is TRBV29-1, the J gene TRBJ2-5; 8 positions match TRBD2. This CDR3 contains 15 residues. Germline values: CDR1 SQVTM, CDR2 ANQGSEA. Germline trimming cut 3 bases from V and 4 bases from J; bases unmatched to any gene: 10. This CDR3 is CSVDATSEPGETQYF. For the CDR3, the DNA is TGCAGCGTTGACGCGACTAGCGAGCCGGGAGAGACCCAGTACTTC.

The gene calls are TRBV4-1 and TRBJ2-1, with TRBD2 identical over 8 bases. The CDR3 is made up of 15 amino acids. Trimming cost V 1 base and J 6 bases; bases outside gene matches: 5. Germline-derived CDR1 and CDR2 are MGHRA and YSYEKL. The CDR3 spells CASSQAELAVNEQFF. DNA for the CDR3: TGCGCCAGCAGCCAAGCCGAACTAGCGGTCAATGAGCAGTTCTTC.

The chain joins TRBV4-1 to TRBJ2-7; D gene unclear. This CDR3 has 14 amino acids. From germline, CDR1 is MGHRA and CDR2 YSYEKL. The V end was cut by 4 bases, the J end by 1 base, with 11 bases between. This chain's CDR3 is CASSPLTGSYEQYF. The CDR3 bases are TGCGCCAGCAGCCCGTTGACTGGATCCTACGAGCAGTACTTC.

The CDR3: CASSHDRLPEQFF. In DNA form, the CDR3 reads TGTGCCAGCAGCCACGACAGGTTACCTGAGCAGTTCTTC. The chain joins TRBV5-4 to TRBJ2-1, with D perhaps TRBD1 (6 bases). The CDR3 is 13 residues long. Trimming removed 4 bases from V and 9 bases from J, with 14 bases in between. Germline assignment: CDR1 SGHNT and CDR2 YYREEE (reference sequence).

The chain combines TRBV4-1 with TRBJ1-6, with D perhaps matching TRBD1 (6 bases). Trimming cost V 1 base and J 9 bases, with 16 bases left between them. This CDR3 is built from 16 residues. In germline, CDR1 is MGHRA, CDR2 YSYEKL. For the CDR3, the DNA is TGCGCCAGCAGCCAAGCAACGCAGGGGATGGGTTCACCCCTCCACTTT. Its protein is CASSQATQGMGSPLHF.

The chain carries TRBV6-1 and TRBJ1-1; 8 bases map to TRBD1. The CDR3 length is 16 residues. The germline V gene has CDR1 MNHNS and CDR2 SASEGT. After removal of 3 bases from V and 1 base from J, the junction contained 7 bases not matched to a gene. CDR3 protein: CASSERVQGANTEAFF. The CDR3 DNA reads TGTGCCAGCAGTGAGAGAGTCCAGGGGGCGAACACTGAAGCTTTCTTT.

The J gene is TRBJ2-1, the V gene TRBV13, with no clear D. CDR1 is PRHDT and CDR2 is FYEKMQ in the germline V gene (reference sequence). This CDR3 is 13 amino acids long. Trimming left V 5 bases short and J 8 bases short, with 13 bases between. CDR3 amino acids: CASSPWGYHEQFF. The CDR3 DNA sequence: TGTGCCAGCAGCCCCTGGGGATACCATGAGCAGTTCTTC.

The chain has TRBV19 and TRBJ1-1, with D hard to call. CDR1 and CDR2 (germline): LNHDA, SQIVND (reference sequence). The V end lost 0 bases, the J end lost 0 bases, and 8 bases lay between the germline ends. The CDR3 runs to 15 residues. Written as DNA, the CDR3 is TGTGCCAGTAGTATAGATGGGTCAATGAACACTGAAGCTTTCTTT. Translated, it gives CASSIDGSMNTEAFF.

CDR3 in DNA: TGTGCCAGCAAATCAGAAGGAAGCACTGAAGCTTTCTTT. It is translated as CASKSEGSTEAFF. The gene calls are TRBV27 and TRBJ1-1; no firm D call. The CDR3 extends over 13 amino acids. Germline CDR1 and CDR2: MNHEY and SMNVEV (reference sequence). Trimming cost V 7 bases and J 4 bases, with 13 bases left between them.

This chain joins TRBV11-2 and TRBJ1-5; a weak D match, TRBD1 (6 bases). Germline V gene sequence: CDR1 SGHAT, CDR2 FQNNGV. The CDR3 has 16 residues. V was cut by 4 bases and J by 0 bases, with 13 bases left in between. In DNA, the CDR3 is TGTGCCAGCAGCTACTACGGGACACTTAGCAATCAGCCCCAGCATTTT. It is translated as CASSYYGTLSNQPQHF.

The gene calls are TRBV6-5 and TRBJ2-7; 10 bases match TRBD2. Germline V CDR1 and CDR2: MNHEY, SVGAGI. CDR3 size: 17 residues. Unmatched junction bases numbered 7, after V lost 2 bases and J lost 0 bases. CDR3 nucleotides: TGTGCCAGCAGTTACGATTTAGCGGGAGGATCCTCCTACGAGCAGTACTTC. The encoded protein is CASSYDLAGGSSYEQYF.

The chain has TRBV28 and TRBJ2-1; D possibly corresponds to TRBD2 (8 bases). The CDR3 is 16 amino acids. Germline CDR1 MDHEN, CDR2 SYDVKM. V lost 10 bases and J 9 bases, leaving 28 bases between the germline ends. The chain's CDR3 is CANGTVHGRARSEQFF. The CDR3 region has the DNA TGTGCCAACGGGACAGTGCACGGGAGGGCCCGTAGTGAGCAGTTCTTC.

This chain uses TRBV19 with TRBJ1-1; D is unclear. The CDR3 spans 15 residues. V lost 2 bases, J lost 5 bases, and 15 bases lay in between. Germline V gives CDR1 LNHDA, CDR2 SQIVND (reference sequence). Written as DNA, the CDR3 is TGTGCCAGTAGTATACCCTCAGGAGGCTGGACTGAAGCTTTCTTT. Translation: CASSIPSGGWTEAFF.

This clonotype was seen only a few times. CDR3 coding DNA: TGTGCCAGCAGCTCCCTGGGCGAGCAGTACTTC. Its protein is CASSSLGEQYF. V and J are TRBV5-4 and TRBJ2-7, with no clear D. The germline CDR1 and CDR2 sequences are SGHNT and YYREEE (reference sequence). Trimming shortened V by 3 bases and J by 6 bases, and 7 bases separated the two germline ends. This CDR3 has 11 residues.

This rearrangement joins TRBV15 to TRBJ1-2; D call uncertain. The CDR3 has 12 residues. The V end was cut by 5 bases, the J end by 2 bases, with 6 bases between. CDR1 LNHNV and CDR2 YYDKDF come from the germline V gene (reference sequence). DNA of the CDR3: TGTGCCACCAGCCCAGCCAACTATGGCTACACCTTC. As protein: CATSPANYGYTF.

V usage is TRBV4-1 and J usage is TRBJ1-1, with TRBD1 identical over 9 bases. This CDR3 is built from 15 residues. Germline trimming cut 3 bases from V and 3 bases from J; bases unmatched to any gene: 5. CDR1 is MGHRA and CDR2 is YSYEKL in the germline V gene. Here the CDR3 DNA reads TGCGCCAGCAGCCACCACGACAGGGGGGACACTGAAGCTTTCTTT. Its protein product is CASSHHDRGDTEAFF.

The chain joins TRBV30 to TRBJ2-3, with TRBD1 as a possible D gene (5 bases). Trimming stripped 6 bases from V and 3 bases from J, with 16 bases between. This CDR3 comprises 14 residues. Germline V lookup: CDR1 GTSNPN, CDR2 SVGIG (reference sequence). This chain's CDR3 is CACLDGDRTDTQYF. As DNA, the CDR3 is TGTGCCTGTCTGGACGGTGACAGAACAGATACGCAGTATTTT.

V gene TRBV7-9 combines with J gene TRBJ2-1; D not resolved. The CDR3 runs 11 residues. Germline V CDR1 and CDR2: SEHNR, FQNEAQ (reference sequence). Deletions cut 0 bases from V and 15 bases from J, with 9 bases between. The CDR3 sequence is CASSLAPELFF. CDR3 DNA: TGTGCCAGCAGCTTAGCACCAGAGTTGTTCTTC.

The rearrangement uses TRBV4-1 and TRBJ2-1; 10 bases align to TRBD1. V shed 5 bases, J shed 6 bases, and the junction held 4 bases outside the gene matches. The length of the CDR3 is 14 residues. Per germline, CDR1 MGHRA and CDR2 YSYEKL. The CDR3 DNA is TGCGCCAGCAGCTGGGACAGGGGTAGCAATGAGCAGTTCTTC. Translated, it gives CASSWDRGSNEQFF.